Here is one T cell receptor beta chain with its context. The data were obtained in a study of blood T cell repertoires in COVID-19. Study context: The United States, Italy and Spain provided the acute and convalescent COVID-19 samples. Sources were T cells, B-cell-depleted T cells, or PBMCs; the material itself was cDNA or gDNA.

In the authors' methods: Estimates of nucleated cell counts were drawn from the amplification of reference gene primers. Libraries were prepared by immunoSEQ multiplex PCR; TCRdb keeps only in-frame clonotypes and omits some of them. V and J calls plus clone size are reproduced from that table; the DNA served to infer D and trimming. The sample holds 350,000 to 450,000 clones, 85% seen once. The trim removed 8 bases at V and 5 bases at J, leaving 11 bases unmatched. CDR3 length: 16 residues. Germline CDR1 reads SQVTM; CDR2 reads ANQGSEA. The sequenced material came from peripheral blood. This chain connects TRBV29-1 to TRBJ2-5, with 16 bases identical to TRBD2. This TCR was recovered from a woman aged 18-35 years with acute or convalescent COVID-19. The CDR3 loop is CSMSGTSGRGLETQYF. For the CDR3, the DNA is TGCAGCATGTCCGGGACTAGCGGGAGGGGGTTGGAGACCCAGTACTTC. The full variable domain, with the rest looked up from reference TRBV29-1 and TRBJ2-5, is SAVISQKPSRDICQRGTSLTIQCQVDSQVTMMFWYRQQPGQSLTLIATANQGSEATYESGFVIDKFPISRPNLTFSTLTVSNMSPEDSSIYLCSMSGTSGRGLETQYFGPGTRLLVL.